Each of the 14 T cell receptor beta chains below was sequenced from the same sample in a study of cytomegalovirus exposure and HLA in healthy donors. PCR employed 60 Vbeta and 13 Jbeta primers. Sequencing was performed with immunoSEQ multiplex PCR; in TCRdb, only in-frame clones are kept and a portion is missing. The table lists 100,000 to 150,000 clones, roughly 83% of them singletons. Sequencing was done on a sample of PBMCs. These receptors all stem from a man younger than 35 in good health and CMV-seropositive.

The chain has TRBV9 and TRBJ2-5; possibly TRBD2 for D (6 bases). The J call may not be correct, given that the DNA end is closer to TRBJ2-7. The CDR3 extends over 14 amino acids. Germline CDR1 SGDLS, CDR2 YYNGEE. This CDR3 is CASSPGGGSYEQYF. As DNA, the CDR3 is TGTGCCAGCAGCCCAGGCGGAGGGAGCTACGAGCAGTACTTC.

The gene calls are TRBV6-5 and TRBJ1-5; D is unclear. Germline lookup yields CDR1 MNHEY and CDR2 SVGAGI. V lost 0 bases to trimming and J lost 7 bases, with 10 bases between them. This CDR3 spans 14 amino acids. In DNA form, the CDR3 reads TGTGCCAGCAGTTACTCGGCCGTCGGGCAGCCCCAGCATTTT. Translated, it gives CASSYSAVGQPQHF.

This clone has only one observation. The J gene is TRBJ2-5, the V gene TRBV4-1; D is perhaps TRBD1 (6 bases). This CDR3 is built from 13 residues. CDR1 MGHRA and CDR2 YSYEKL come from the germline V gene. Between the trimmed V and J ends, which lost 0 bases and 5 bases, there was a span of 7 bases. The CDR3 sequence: CASSQERGETQYF. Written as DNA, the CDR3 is TGCGCCAGCAGCCAAGAAAGGGGGGAGACCCAGTACTTC.

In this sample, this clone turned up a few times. This CDR3 reads CASSLISSYEQYF. The CDR3 DNA is TGTGCCAGCAGCTTGATCTCCTCCTACGAGCAGTACTTC. V usage is TRBV5-6 and J usage is TRBJ2-7; D not resolved. Germline CDR1 SGHDT, CDR2 YYEEEE. The CDR3 consists of 13 residues. V was shortened by 1 base and J by 0 bases, with 5 bases between the two germline ends.

CDR3 protein: CASRSRGYSQDNPNLRNTEAFF. The DNA of the CDR3 is TGTGCCAGTAGGAGTAGGGGATACTCACAGGATAATCCGAACCTTCGTAATACTGAAGCTTTCTTT. The chain has TRBV19 and TRBJ1-1, with D perhaps TRBD1 (5 bases). CDR1 is LNHDA, CDR2 SQIVND, per germline (reference sequence). CDR3 length: 22 amino acids. V lost 6 bases and J 5 bases, leaving 40 bases between the germline ends.

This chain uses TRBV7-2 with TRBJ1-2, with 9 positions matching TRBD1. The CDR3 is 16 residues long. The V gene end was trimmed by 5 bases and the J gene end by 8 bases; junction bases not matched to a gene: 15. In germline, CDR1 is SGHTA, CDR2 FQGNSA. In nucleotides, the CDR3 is TGTGCCAGCAGCCCGACGACAGGGGGAATATCAGTCGGCTACACCTTC. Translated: CASSPTTGGISVGYTF. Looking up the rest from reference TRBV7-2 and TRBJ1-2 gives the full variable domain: GAGVSQSPSNKVTEKGKDVELRCDPISGHTALYWYRQSLGQGLEFLIYFQGNSAPDKSGLPSDRFSAERTGGSVSTLTIQRTQQEDSAVYLCASSPTTGGISVGYTFGSGTRLTVV.

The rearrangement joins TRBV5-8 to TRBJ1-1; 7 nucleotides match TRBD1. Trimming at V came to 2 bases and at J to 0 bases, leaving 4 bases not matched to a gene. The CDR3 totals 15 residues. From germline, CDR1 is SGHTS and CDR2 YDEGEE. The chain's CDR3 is CASSLTGAVNTEAFF. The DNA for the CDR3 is TGTGCCAGCAGCTTAACAGGGGCCGTGAACACTGAAGCTTTCTTT. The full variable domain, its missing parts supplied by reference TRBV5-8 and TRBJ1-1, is EAGVTQSPTHLIKTRGQQATLRCSPISGHTSVYWYQQALGLGLQFLLWYDEGEERNRGNFPPRFSGRQFPNYSSELNVNALELEDSALYLCASSLTGAVNTEAFFGQGTRLTVV.

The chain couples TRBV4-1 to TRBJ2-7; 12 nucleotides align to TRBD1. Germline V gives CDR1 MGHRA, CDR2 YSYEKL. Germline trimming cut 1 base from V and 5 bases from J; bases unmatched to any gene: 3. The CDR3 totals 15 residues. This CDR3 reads CASSQVGTGGDEQYF. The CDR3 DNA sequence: TGCGCCAGCAGCCAAGTCGGGACAGGGGGCGACGAGCAGTACTTC.

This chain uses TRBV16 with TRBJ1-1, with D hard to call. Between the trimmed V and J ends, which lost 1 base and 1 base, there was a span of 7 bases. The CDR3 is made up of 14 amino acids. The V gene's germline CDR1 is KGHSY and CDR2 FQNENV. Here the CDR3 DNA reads TGTGCCAGCAGCCAATTTATGGCGAACACTGAAGCTTTCTTT. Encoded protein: CASSQFMANTEAFF.

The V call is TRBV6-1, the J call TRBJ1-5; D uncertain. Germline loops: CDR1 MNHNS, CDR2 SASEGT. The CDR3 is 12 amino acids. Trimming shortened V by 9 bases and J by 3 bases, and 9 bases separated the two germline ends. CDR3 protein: CASNKYNQPQHF. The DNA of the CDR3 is TGTGCCAGTAACAAATACAATCAGCCCCAGCATTTT.

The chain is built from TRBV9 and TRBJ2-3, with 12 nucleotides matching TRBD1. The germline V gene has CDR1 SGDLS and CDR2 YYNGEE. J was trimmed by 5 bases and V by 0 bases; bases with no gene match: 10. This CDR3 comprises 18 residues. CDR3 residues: CASSVVPQGDRGRDTQYF. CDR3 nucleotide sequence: TGTGCCAGCAGCGTAGTCCCACAAGGGGACAGGGGGCGAGATACGCAGTATTTT. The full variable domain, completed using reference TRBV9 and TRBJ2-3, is DSGVTQTPKHLITATGQRVTLRCSPRSGDLSVYWYQQSLDQGLQFLIQYYNGEERAKGNILERFSAQQFPDLHSELNLSSLELGDSALYFCASSVVPQGDRGRDTQYFGPGTRLTVL.

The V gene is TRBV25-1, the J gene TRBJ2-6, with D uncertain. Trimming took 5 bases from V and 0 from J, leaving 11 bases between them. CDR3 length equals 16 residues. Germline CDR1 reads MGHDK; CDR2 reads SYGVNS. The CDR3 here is CASSPPPGSGANVLTF. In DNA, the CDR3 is TGTGCCAGCAGTCCCCCCCCAGGCTCTGGGGCCAACGTCCTGACTTTC.

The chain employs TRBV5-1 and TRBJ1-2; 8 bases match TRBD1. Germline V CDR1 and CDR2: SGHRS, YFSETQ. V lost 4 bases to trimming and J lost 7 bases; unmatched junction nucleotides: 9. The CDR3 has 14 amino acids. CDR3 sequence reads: CASSPDRVVGGYTF. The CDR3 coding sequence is TGCGCCAGCAGCCCGGACAGGGTTGTGGGTGGCTACACCTTC.

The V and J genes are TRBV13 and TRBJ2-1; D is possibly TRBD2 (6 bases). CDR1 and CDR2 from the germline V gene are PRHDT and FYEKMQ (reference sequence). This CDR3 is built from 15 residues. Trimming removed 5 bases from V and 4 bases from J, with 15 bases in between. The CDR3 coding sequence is TGTGCCAGCAGCCAGGGACTTCCCTCGTACAATGAGCAGTTCTTC. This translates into CASSQGLPSYNEQFF.